Listed here is a single TCR beta chain. The target of this receptor is not known. It may be a read error: a sequence one base away is much more abundant. The data stem from a study of Graves' ophthalmopathy and Graves' hyperthyroidism (dated by TCRdb to the late 2010s). Describing the broader study: Peripheral blood samples were taken at the time of initial diagnosis, before any treatment was given. For independent validation, a separate cohort was made up of 18 hyperthyroidism patients plus 17 patients who later progressed from hyperthyroidism to ophthalmopathy. In total, 135 blood samples were TCR-sequenced: 40 to 45 ophthalmopathy, approximately 80 hyperthyroidism and roughly 17 hyperthyroidism-to-ophthalmopathy patients. To explore V-J signatures distinguishing ophthalmopathy from hyperthyroidism, a discovery set of 100 patients (around 44 ophthalmopathy, about 57 stable hyperthyroidism) was enrolled. Following sampling, methimazole starting at 30 mg daily was administered to hyperthyroidism patients, and high-dose intravenous methylprednisolone was administered to ophthalmopathy patients. The study used TCR beta repertoire signatures to distinguish Graves' ophthalmopathy from Graves' hyperthyroidism and to predict progression to ophthalmopathy. In several hyperthyroidism patients, the T-cell repertoires found in thyroid tissue were compared with those found in blood.

The CDR3 holds 13 amino acids from the cysteine to the phenylalanine. Kept here is only the CDR3 DNA, which spans 39 bases and is read in frame from base 1. CDR1 and CDR2 were assigned from the germline V gene (reference sequence) as LGHDT and YNNKEL. V gives up 3 bases and J gives up 8 bases, and the segment between their germline ends measures 10 bases. Broad study findings and their caveats: Sample size was not predetermined statistically, and investigators were not blinded to group allocation. In cross-validation, the 13-signature model distinguished ophthalmopathy from stable hyperthyroidism with approximately 90% sensitivity and around 81% specificity, while in the test set the corresponding values were roughly 80% and 75%. Most of the expanded thyroid clonotypes with a frequency above 0.001 were also detected in blood, and it was suggested that the thyroid immune response may be reflected by blood repertoires. In validation, the model predicted ophthalmopathy progression with 70.59% sensitivity and 72.22% specificity; 12 predicted patients were CT-confirmed with GO in a median of about 6.1 months.

Ophthalmopathy patients were characterized by moderately to severely active disease, a Clinical Activity Score of at least 3, a NOSPECS grade of at least 4, and a disease duration under 3 months. Patients were excluded if they had other autoimmune diseases, uncontrolled infections, pregnancy or lactation. Diagnosis relied on clinical symptoms, serum thyroxine, TRAb, thyroid ultrasound and orbital computed tomography. PBMCs were isolated from more than 9 ml of fresh peripheral blood by Ficoll-Paque density gradient centrifugation. Total RNA was extracted with Trizol reagent and quality-checked on an Agilent 2100 Bioanalyzer. For repertoire sequencing, TCR beta CDR3 regions were amplified from RNA transcripts. A first-round RT-PCR used HTBI primers with the Qiagen OneStep RT-PCR kit, followed by a second-round multiplex PCR, size selection and purification. The libraries underwent paired-end sequencing with 100 bp reads on an Illumina HiSeq2000. The original pipeline was this. Reads were processed with SOAPnuke, discarding reads with adapters, uncalled bases, mean Phred below 15, or no exact constant-primer or identifier match. COPE v1.2.5 was used to merge the high-quality paired reads. Each unique nucleotide sequence was defined as a clonotype, and clonotypes were aligned to IMGT TRB V, D and J references with MiTCR v1.1. The analysis was limited to V-J combinations with a frequency above 0.0001, which together covered roughly 99% of repertoires. A TCR clonal expansion and chaos score per V-J combination was defined as the ratio of F50 clonal expansion to chaos observed in the TCRdist matrix. Welch's t-statistics and random forest were used to narrow the features down to more than 10 V-J combinations, which were then fed into a naive Bayes classifier. The Morisita-Horn index was used to measure how similar the thyroid and blood repertoires were. In TCRdb, the public reads were trimmed at Q25 with fastp and aligned with MiXCR, with productive beta chains retained. Each CDR3 protein gets just one entry, which takes the most common genes and DNA from the rows behind it. These V and J calls rely on TCRdb rather than the paper's analysis. Within this sample are about 50,000 distinct CDR3 sequences, with approximately 47% of them counted one time only. Roughly 5% of the sample belongs to the ten largest clones.

The chain links TRBV3-1 with TRBJ1-4, with the identity of the D gene unclear. Sequencing was carried out using peripheral blood. The sequence derives from an adult woman with Graves' ophthalmopathy. CDR3 protein: CASSHRWEEKLFF. The nucleotide sequence is TGTGCCAGCAGCCACCGGTGGGAAGAAAAACTGTTTTTT.